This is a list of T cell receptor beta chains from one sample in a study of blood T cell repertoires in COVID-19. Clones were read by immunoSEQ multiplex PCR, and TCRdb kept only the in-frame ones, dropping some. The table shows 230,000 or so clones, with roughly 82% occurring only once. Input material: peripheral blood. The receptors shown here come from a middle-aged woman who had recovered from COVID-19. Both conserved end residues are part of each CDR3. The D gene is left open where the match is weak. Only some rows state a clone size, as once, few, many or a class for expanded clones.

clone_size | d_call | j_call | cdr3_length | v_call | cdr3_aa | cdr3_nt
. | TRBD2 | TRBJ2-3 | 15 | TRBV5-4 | CASQLSGGASDTQYF | TGTGCCAGCCAGCTGTCGGGGGGGGCCTCAGATACGCAGTATTTT
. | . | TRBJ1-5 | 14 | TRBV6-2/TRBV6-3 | CASSADTRNQPQHF | TGTGCCAGCAGTGCCGACACACGCAATCAGCCCCAGCATTTT
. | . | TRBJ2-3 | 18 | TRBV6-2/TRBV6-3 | CASSYSPSRGFSTDTQYF | TGTGCCAGCAGTTACTCACCTTCTCGAGGGTTCAGCACAGATACGCAGTATTTT
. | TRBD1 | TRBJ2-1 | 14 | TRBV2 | CASTADRDHDEQFF | TGTGCCAGCACCGCGGACAGGGATCACGATGAGCAGTTCTTC
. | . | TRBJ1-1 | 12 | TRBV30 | CACQGGSTEAFF | TGTGCTTGCCAAGGGGGTTCCACTGAAGCTTTCTTT
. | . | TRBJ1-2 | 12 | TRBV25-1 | CASSGQSYGYTF | TGTGCCAGCAGTGGACAGTCCTATGGCTACACCTTC
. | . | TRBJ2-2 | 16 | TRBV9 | CASSARGEARAGELFF | TGTGCCAGCAGCGCCAGAGGGGAGGCGCGGGCCGGGGAGCTGTTTTTT
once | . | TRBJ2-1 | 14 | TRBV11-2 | CASTKGYGYNEQFF | TGTGCCAGCACCAAAGGATACGGGTACAATGAGCAGTTCTTC
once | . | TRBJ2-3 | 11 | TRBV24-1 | CATSDRDTQYF | TGTGCCACCAGTGACAGGGATACGCAGTATTTT
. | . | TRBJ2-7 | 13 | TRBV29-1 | CSVVNSPSYEQYF | TGCAGCGTTGTTAACAGTCCCTCCTACGAGCAGTACTTC
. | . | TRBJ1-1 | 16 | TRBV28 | CASSLLSGKIGDEAFF | TGTGCCAGCAGTTTATTGTCGGGTAAGATAGGTGACGAAGCTTTCTTT
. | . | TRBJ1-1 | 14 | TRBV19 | CASRIDRMNTEAFF | TGTGCCAGTAGGATTGACAGGATGAACACTGAAGCTTTCTTT
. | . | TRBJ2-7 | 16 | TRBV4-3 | CASSPGPSGSFAEQYF | TGCGCCAGCAGCCCGGGCCCAAGCGGCAGTTTCGCCGAGCAGTACTTC
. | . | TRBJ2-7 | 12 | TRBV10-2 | CASISGGYEQYF | TGCGCCAGCATTTCTGGAGGTTACGAGCAGTACTTC
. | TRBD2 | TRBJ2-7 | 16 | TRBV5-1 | CASSLVSGLAGNEQYF | TGCGCCAGCAGCTTGGTTTCGGGACTAGCGGGGAACGAGCAGTACTTC
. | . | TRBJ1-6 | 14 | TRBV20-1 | CSASELPYNSPLHF | TGCAGTGCTAGTGAACTGCCCTATAATTCACCCCTCCACTTT
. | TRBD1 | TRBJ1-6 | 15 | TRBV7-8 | CASTLVGQGASPLHF | TGTGCCAGCACCCTAGTGGGACAGGGGGCGTCACCCCTCCACTTT
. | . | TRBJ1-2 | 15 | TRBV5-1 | CASSRLEGLDYGYTF | TGCGCCAGCAGCCGACTGGAGGGGTTAGACTATGGCTACACCTTC
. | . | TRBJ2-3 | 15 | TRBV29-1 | CSALSWDTNTDTQYF | TGCAGCGCCCTTTCTTGGGACACTAACACAGATACGCAGTATTTT
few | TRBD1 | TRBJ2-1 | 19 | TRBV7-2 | CASSQPDRVRPHSYNEQFF | TGTGCCAGCAGCCAGCCGGACAGGGTAAGGCCTCATAGCTACAATGAGCAGTTCTTC
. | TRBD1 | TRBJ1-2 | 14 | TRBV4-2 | CASNTDRDSYDYTF | TGTGCCAGCAACACTGACAGGGATAGCTATGACTACACCTTC
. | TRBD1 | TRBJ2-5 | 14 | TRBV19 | CASSTDGTGATQYF | TGTGCCAGTAGTACCGATGGCACAGGGGCGACCCAGTACTTC
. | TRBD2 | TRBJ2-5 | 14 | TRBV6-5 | CASSISGGAETQYF | TGTGCCAGCAGTATTTCGGGGGGGGCGGAGACCCAGTACTTC
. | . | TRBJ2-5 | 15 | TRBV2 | CASSRATSRGETQYF | TGTGCCAGCAGTCGGGCGACTAGTCGCGGGGAGACCCAGTACTTC
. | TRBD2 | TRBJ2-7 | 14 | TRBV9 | CASSQTSGSYEQYF | TGTGCCAGCAGCCAGACTAGCGGTTCCTACGAGCAGTACTTC
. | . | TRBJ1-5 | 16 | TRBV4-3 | CASSQGGTTSNQPQHF | TGCGCCAGCAGCCAAGGGGGGACAACCAGCAATCAGCCCCAGCATTTT
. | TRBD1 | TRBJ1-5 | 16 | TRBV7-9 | CASSSAGQNSNQPQHF | TGTGCCAGCAGCTCCGCGGGACAGAATAGCAATCAGCCCCAGCATTTT
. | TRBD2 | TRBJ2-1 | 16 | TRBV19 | CASSKMTGTRNNEQFF | TGTGCCAGCTCTAAAATGACCGGGACTAGGAACAATGAGCAGTTCTTC
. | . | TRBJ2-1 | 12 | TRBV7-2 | CASSPQGDEQFF | TGTGCCAGCAGCCCTCAGGGCGATGAGCAGTTCTTC
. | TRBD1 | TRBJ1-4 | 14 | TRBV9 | CASSGGQSNEKLFF | TGTGCCAGCAGCGGGGGACAGTCTAATGAAAAACTGTTTTTT
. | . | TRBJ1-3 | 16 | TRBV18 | CASSPPGQYSGNTIYF | TGTGCCAGCTCACCACCCGGACAGTACTCTGGAAACACCATATATTTT
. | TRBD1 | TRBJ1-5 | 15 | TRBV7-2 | CASSLTTGGHQPQHF | TGTGCCAGCAGCCTTACGACAGGGGGCCATCAGCCCCAGCATTTT
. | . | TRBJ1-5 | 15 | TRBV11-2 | CASSLAGQNNQPQHF | TGTGCCAGCAGCTTAGCTGGCCAGAACAATCAGCCCCAGCATTTT
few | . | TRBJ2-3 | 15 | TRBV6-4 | CASRLQGGGTDTQYF | TGTGCCAGCAGACTTCAGGGGGGAGGCACAGATACGCAGTATTTT
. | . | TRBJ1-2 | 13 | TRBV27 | CASSLNGPYGYTF | TGTGCCAGCAGTTTAAATGGGCCCTATGGCTACACCTTC
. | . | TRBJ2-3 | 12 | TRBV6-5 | CASNLQGDTQYF | TGTGCCAGCAACCTACAGGGAGATACGCAGTATTTT
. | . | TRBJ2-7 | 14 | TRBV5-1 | CASSSRTASYEQYF | TGCGCCAGCAGCTCACGGACAGCCTCCTACGAGCAGTACTTC
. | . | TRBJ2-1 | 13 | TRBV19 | CASSISVYNEQFF | TGTGCCAGTAGTATCTCGGTTTACAATGAGCAGTTCTTC
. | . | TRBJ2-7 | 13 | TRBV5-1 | CASSRGQGHEQYF | TGCGCCAGCAGCAGGGGCCAGGGCCACGAGCAGTACTTC
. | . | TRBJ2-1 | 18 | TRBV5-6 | CASSRTLTDKALYNEQFF | TGTGCCAGCAGCCGGACCCTAACGGACAAGGCCCTTTACAATGAGCAGTTCTTC
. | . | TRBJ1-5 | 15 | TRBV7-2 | CASSFDSAYNQPQHF | TGTGCCAGCAGCTTTGACTCAGCGTACAATCAGCCCCAGCATTTT
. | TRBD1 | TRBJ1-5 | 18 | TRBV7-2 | CASSQNTTGWYGNQPQHF | TGTGCCAGCAGTCAGAATACGACAGGGTGGTATGGCAATCAGCCCCAGCATTTT
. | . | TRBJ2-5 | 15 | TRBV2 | CASSERGNAQETQYF | TGTGCCAGCAGTGAGCGGGGAAACGCCCAAGAGACCCAGTACTTC
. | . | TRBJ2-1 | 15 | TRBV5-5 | CASSRYRDTDNEQFF | TGTGCCAGCAGCCGGTACCGGGACACAGACAATGAGCAGTTCTTC
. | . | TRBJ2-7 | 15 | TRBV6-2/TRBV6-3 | CASSRFGGVDYEQYF | TGTGCCAGCAGTCGTTTCGGAGGGGTGGACTACGAGCAGTACTTC
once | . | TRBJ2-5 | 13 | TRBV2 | CASSTGMQETQYF | TGTGCCAGCAGCACCGGGATGCAAGAGACCCAGTACTTC
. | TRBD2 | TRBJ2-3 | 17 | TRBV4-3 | CASSLNPAGGYGDTQYF | TGCGCCAGCAGCTTAAACCCAGCGGGGGGCTACGGGGATACGCAGTATTTT
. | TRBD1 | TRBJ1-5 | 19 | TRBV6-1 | CASSEDAPFGTGANQPQHF | TGTGCCAGCAGTGAAGACGCCCCGTTCGGGACAGGGGCCAATCAGCCCCAGCATTTT
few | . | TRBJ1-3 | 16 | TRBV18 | CASSPRDSRSGNTIYF | TGTGCCAGCTCACCACGGGACTCGCGCTCTGGAAACACCATATATTTT
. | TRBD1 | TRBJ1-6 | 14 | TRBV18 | CASSPYRGNSPLHF | TGTGCCAGCTCACCCTACAGGGGGAATTCACCCCTCCACTTT
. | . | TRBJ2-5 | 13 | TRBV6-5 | CASGQPIKETQYF | TGTGCCAGCGGACAGCCAATTAAAGAGACCCAGTACTTC
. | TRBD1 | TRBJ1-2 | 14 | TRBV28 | CASSPGTGLYGYTF | TGTGCCAGCAGCCCCGGGACAGGGCTTTATGGCTACACCTTC
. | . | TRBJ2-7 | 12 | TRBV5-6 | CASSLQGIEQYF | TGTGCCAGCAGCTTACAGGGAATCGAGCAGTACTTC
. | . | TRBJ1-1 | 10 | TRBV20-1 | CSVSDIEAFF | TGCAGTGTCTCAGACATTGAAGCTTTCTTT
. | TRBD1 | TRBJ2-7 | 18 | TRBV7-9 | CASSPRAGTGYRIYEQYF | TGTGCCAGCAGCCCAAGAGCCGGGACAGGATATAGAATCTACGAGCAGTACTTC
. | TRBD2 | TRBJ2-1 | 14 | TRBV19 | CASSGGGFPYEQFF | TGTGCCAGTAGCGGGGGGGGGTTCCCCTATGAGCAGTTCTTC
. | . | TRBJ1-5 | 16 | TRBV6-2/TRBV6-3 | CASSTTPGSSNQPQHF | TGTGCCAGCAGTACTACCCCGGGGAGTAGCAATCAGCCCCAGCATTTT
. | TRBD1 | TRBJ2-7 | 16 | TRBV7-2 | CASSWGQGPELYEQYF | TGTGCCAGCAGCTGGGGACAGGGTCCGGAACTCTACGAGCAGTACTTC
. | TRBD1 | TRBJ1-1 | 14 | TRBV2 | CASKEGTANTEAFF | TGTGCCAGCAAAGAGGGGACAGCGAACACTGAAGCTTTCTTT